Reported below is one T cell receptor (beta chain). The antigen is unknown. This entry belongs to a study of T-cell memory formation after mild COVID-19. General study results and limits: CD4+ contracting clones lay mainly in CM and EM, CD8+ ones in EMRA. Second-wave clones peaking on day 37 lacked confirmed SARS-CoV-2 specificity.

From the 5' RACE reads, TCRdb called clonotypes with MiXCR, one entry per CDR3 protein. The sample lists 300,000 to 350,000 distinct CDR3 sequences, roughly an eighth occurring once. Sequences were obtained from PBMCs or a T cell subset sorted from them (not recorded which). The source is a man aged 18 to 29 who had mild COVID-19 (a few samples of this study predate the infection). Cell type and time point are not known.

CDR3 amino acids: CASRTGLAGPYNEQFF. The CDR3 DNA reads as TGTGCCAGCAGGACGGGACTAGCGGGTCCCTACAATGAGCAGTTCTTC. The genes are TRBV7-9 and TRBJ2-1; 12 bases line up with TRBD2. J was trimmed by 2 bases and V by 6 bases; bases with no gene match: 5. The CDR3 runs 16 residues. Germline-derived CDR1 and CDR2 are SEHNR and FQNEAQ (reference sequence). The variable domain in full, completed from reference TRBV7-9 and TRBJ2-1, reads DTGVSQNPRHKITKRGQNVTFRCDPISEHNRLYWYRQTLGQGPEFLTYFQNEAQLEKSRLLSDRFSAERPKGSFSTLEIQRTEQGDSAMYLCASRTGLAGPYNEQFFGPGTRLTVL.